The next 28 T cell receptor beta chains were all read from a single sample in a study of blood T cell repertoires in COVID-19. Here immunoSEQ multiplex PCR was the method, and the copy in TCRdb shows in-frame clones only, minus some. Of about 300,000 clones in the sample, 90% were seen once. Sequenced input: PBMCs or T cells enriched from blood (not recorded which). The receptors were gathered from a woman younger than 35 with acute COVID-19.

The chain couples TRBV20-1 to TRBJ1-2; 8 positions agree with TRBD1. V dropped 6 bases and J dropped 7; count of bases not matched to a gene: 4. The CDR3 length is 11 residues. Per the germline V gene, CDR1 is DFQATT and CDR2 is SNEGSKA (reference sequence). The DNA of the CDR3 is TGCAGTGCCGAGGACAGGGCTGGCTACACCTTC. Its protein is CSAEDRAGYTF.

The table lists this clone with a count of one. This chain uses TRBV2 with TRBJ2-3; D might be TRBD2 (5 bases). This CDR3 comprises 18 residues. Germline-derived CDR1 and CDR2 are SNHLY and FYNNEI. V shed 6 bases and J shed 2 bases, with 24 bases lying between them. In DNA form, the CDR3 reads TGTGCCAGCAGGTTCCCCTGGGCCGGGCGGGCTACCACAGATACGCAGTATTTT. Translated: CASRFPWAGRATTDTQYF.

This clone was recorded only once. One end of the junction fails to match germline, which may point to a read error. The chain combines TRBV7-7 with TRBJ2-1, with 9 bases aligning to TRBD2. Germline assignment: CDR1 SSHAT and CDR2 FNYEAQ (reference sequence). The CDR3 consists of 16 residues. DNA of the CDR3: TGTGCTAGCAGCTACCGGGTTAGCGGGAGTTACAATGAGCAGTTCTTC. Its translation: CASSYRVSGSYNEQFF.

The DNA for the CDR3 is TGTGCCAGCAGTTCCAGACAGGGGGGAGATTTCAATGAGCAGTTCTTC. It codes for CASSSRQGGDFNEQFF. The chain carries TRBV28 and TRBJ2-1; TRBD1 matches 9 bases. Germline-derived CDR1 and CDR2 are MDHEN and SYDVKM. This CDR3 spans 16 amino acids. Trimming took 4 bases from V and 6 from J; bases not matched to a gene: 10.

This clone occurred a few times. The V gene is TRBV28, the J gene TRBJ2-3; possibly TRBD2 for D (5 bases). The V end was cut by 4 bases, the J end by 6 bases, with 17 bases between. The CDR3 has 15 residues. CDR1 and CDR2 from the germline V gene are MDHEN and SYDVKM. The CDR3: CASSSAATAVDTQYF. For the CDR3, the DNA is TGTGCCAGCAGTTCTGCAGCCACAGCGGTGGATACGCAGTATTTT.

The CDR3 nucleotides are TGTGCCAGCAGCCAAGAAGGCGGGAGGGGCAACAATGAGCAGTTCTTC. Protein sequence: CASSQEGGRGNNEQFF. This sequence joins TRBV4-2 and TRBJ2-1; TRBD2 matches 9 bases. Germline V lookup: CDR1 LGHNA, CDR2 YNFKEQ. Trimming removed 0 bases from V and 5 bases from J; junction bases left unmatched: 5. The CDR3 is 16 amino acids.

The chain recombines TRBV5-1 with TRBJ2-5; perhaps TRBD1 as D (6 bases). Germline V gene lookup returns CDR1 SGHRS and CDR2 YFSETQ. Deletions cut 4 bases from V and 5 bases from J, with 12 bases between. This CDR3 has 13 residues. CDR3 in DNA: TGCGCCAGCAGCGGACAGAGAAGGGAGACCCAGTACTTC. This translates into CASSGQRRETQYF.

The chain combines TRBV7-3 with TRBJ1-2; possible D gene TRBD1, 5 bases. Trimming took off 2 bases at V and 7 bases at J, with 11 bases between the two ends. CDR1 and CDR2 (germline): SGHTA, FQGTGA. This CDR3 contains 13 residues. The CDR3 here is CASSLSQGRGYTF. As DNA, the CDR3 is TGTGCCAGCAGCTTATCGCAGGGTCGTGGCTACACCTTC.

This sequence joins TRBV19 and TRBJ2-5; the D gene is possibly TRBD1 (6 bases). V was clipped by 4 bases and J by 4 bases, with 10 bases between them. CDR1 is LNHDA and CDR2 is SQIVND in the germline V gene (reference sequence). This CDR3 is built from 13 residues. CDR3 in DNA: TGTGCCAGTAGTACACAGGGTCGAGAGACCCAGTACTTC. Translating it yields CASSTQGRETQYF.

The chain couples TRBV4-1 to TRBJ2-1; 7 bases match TRBD2. Per germline, CDR1 MGHRA and CDR2 YSYEKL. The CDR3 runs 18 residues. V gave up 3 bases and J gave up 7 bases; unmatched junction bases: 18. The DNA of the CDR3 is TGCGCCAGCAGCCATGTAGGGAGGGAGGGCCTCTTATGGAATGAGCAGTTCTTC. Amino acid sequence: CASSHVGREGLLWNEQFF.

The genes are TRBV19 and TRBJ1-5; 9 bases align to TRBD1. The germline gives CDR1 LNHDA, CDR2 SQIVND (reference sequence). The CDR3 contains 16 residues. V was pared by 5 bases and J by 4 bases, with 9 bases of the junction left unmatched. CDR3 nucleotides: TGTGCCAGTAGTCGGGACAGGGTTTCTTGGAATCAGCCCCAGCATTTT. This encodes CASSRDRVSWNQPQHF.

The rearrangement links TRBV11-3 to TRBJ2-2, with 7 bases fitting TRBD1. The germline gives CDR1 SGHNT, CDR2 YENEEA. The CDR3 is 15 amino acids. The V and J ends lost 5 bases and 4 bases, in that order; junction bases with no gene match: 7. The CDR3 here is CASSVQGYGTGELFF. CDR3 sequence (DNA): TGTGCCAGCAGCGTACAGGGGTACGGCACCGGGGAGCTGTTTTTT.

The chain employs TRBV29-1 and TRBJ2-3; possibly TRBD1 for D (5 bases). CDR3 length: 14 residues. Germline V lookup: CDR1 SQVTM, CDR2 ANQGSEA. V was cut by 4 bases and J by 3 bases, with 14 bases left in between. Here the CDR3 reads CSVAGNPGTDTQYF. The CDR3 bases are TGCAGCGTTGCAGGGAATCCAGGAACAGATACGCAGTATTTT.

The chain joins TRBV28 to TRBJ2-1; perhaps TRBD2 as D (7 bases). Deletions cut 3 bases from V and 7 bases from J, with 13 bases between. Per germline, CDR1 MDHEN and CDR2 SYDVKM. The CDR3 sequence is 14 residues long. This CDR3 reads CASSLGGLGNEQFF. In DNA, the CDR3 is TGTGCCAGCAGTTTGGGGGGGCTAGGTAATGAGCAGTTCTTC.

Ten or more counts support this clone. This rearrangement joins TRBV2 to TRBJ1-5, with D uncertain. CDR1 SNHLY and CDR2 FYNNEI come from the germline V gene. The CDR3 covers 13 residues. V was trimmed by 8 bases and J by 2 bases, leaving 10 bases between them. CDR3 bases: TGTGCCAGCGGATGGGAGGGCAATCAGCCCCAGCATTTT. Translation gives CASGWEGNQPQHF.

The chain uses TRBV11-2 and TRBJ1-3; D ambiguous. The CDR3 is 13 residues long. Germline CDR1 SGHAT, CDR2 FQNNGV. Deletions cut 5 bases from V and 4 bases from J, with 9 bases between. The CDR3 region has the DNA TGTGCCAGCAGCCCCGCGGGAGGAAACACCATATATTTT. Translating it yields CASSPAGGNTIYF.

The chain uses TRBV15 and TRBJ1-6, with D maybe TRBD1 (6 bases). Germline CDR1 is LNHNV and CDR2 is YYDKDF (reference sequence). This CDR3 has 13 residues. V dropped 3 bases and J dropped 7 bases, with 7 bases sitting between them. CDR3 sequence (DNA): TGTGCCACCAGCAGCCAGGGGAATTCACCCCTCCACTTT. Protein sequence: CATSSQGNSPLHF.

This clone was detected only a few times. The rearrangement joins TRBV14 to TRBJ2-1; TRBD2 agrees at 7 bases. V gave up 1 base and J gave up 5 bases; unmatched junction bases: 14. Germline V gene sequence: CDR1 SGHDN, CDR2 FVKESK. The CDR3 has 18 residues. In DNA, the CDR3 is TGTGCCAGCAGCCAAGTTGCCGGGCCGGGGAGGGCGGACAATGAGCAGTTCTTC. It encodes CASSQVAGPGRADNEQFF.

The chain couples TRBV4-2 to TRBJ2-7, with 9 bases identical to TRBD1. V was pared by 2 bases and J by 1 base, with 6 bases of the junction left unmatched. The CDR3 totals 16 residues. The germline CDR1 and CDR2 sequences are LGHNA and YNFKEQ. The CDR3 spells CASSQPYGQGSYEQYF. The CDR3 DNA follows: TGTGCCAGCAGCCAACCCTACGGACAGGGGTCCTACGAGCAGTACTTC.

The rearrangement joins TRBV11-2 to TRBJ2-1, with 8 bases matching TRBD2. Trimming removed 5 bases from V and 5 bases from J; junction bases left unmatched: 5. Germline V lookup: CDR1 SGHAT, CDR2 FQNNGV. The CDR3 has 14 amino acids. CDR3 DNA: TGTGCCAGCAGCGTAAGACTAGCGAACAATGAGCAGTTCTTC. It translates to CASSVRLANNEQFF.

This clone was detected only once. The rearrangement uses TRBV5-6 and TRBJ1-1; D call uncertain. This CDR3 contains 12 residues. Germline V gene sequence: CDR1 SGHDT, CDR2 YYEEEE. Deletions cut 0 bases from V and 10 bases from J, with 10 bases between. CDR3 DNA: TGTGCCAGCAGCTTGGCCGACACACGAGCTTTCTTT. Translating gives CASSLADTRAFF.

With respect to this clone: Other DNA sequences in this sample translate to the same CDR3. This chain links TRBV19 with TRBJ2-1, with 9 bases aligning to TRBD2. Germline V CDR1 and CDR2: LNHDA, SQIVND (reference sequence). The CDR3 covers 16 residues. V was pared by 5 bases and J by 0 bases, with 5 bases of the junction left unmatched. In nucleotides, the CDR3 is TGTGCCAGTAGTTCCGTTAGCGGGAGCTCCTACAATGAGCAGTTCTTC. This codes for CASSSVSGSSYNEQFF. Full variable domain (missing parts from reference TRBV19 and TRBJ2-1): DGGITQSPKYLFRKEGQNVTLSCEQNLNHDAMYWYRQDPGQGLRLIYYSQIVNDFQKGDIAEGYSVSREKKESFPLTVTSAQKNPTAFYLCASSSVSGSSYNEQFFGPGTRLTVL.

The chain links TRBV19 to TRBJ2-3; D ambiguous. Trimming shortened V by 10 bases and J by 4 bases, and 9 bases separated the two germline ends. Germline-derived CDR1 and CDR2 are LNHDA and SQIVND (reference sequence). The CDR3 contains 11 residues. CDR3: CATRQADTQYF. In DNA form, the CDR3 reads TGTGCCACCCGACAAGCAGATACGCAGTATTTT.

The chain joins TRBV5-1 to TRBJ2-4; maybe TRBD2 (6 bases). Germline loops: CDR1 SGHRS, CDR2 YFSETQ. Trimming took off 0 bases at V and 0 bases at J, with 10 bases between the two ends. This CDR3 comprises 16 residues. The DNA of the CDR3 is TGCGCCAGCAGCTTGGATCCGGGGGTAGCCAAAAACATTCAGTACTTC. As protein: CASSLDPGVAKNIQYF.

V and J are TRBV6-5 and TRBJ1-2, with 7 positions matching TRBD1. V lost 7 bases and J lost 0; bases outside the gene matches: 8. Per the germline V gene, CDR1 is MNHEY and CDR2 is SVGAGI. The CDR3 contains 15 residues. CDR3: CASNQGGQANYGYTF. For the CDR3, the DNA is TGTGCCAGCAACCAGGGGGGCCAAGCTAACTATGGCTACACCTTC.

The chain is built from TRBV28 and TRBJ1-1; 7 bases agree with TRBD1. The CDR3 sequence is 16 residues long. The J segment lost 4 bases and the V segment lost 6 bases, leaving 14 bases of the junction unmatched. CDR1 MDHEN and CDR2 SYDVKM come from the germline V gene. The CDR3 sequence is CASSPTWGDSVTEAFF. In DNA, the CDR3 is TGTGCCAGCAGCCCGACTTGGGGGGACAGTGTCACTGAAGCTTTCTTT.

The gene calls are TRBV5-1 and TRBJ2-7; possibly TRBD2 for D (6 bases). The V end lost 0 bases, the J end lost 6 bases, and 16 bases lay between the germline ends. Germline CDR1 is SGHRS and CDR2 is YFSETQ. This CDR3 spans 15 amino acids. CDR3 region: CASSLGSGSGSEQYF. For the CDR3, the DNA is TGCGCCAGCAGCTTGGGGAGCGGGTCTGGGAGCGAGCAGTACTTC.

The chain carries TRBV9 and TRBJ2-6, with 7 bases matching TRBD1. V lost 0 bases, J lost 0 bases, and 6 bases stayed unmatched. CDR3 length: 18 amino acids. Looked up from germline, CDR1 is SGDLS and CDR2 is YYNGEE. CDR3 coding DNA: TGTGCCAGCAGCGTAGCAGGGGACAGAACCTCTGGGGCCAACGTCCTGACTTTC. Its translation is CASSVAGDRTSGANVLTF.